A selection of T cell receptor beta chains follows, all from one sample in a study of breast tumors, draining lymph nodes, adjacent tissues. A single record per CDR3 protein comes from TCRdb applying MiXCR to the multiplex PCR reads. This table has 200,000 or so distinct CDR3 sequences, approximately 31% appearing once. Sequenced input: axillary lymph node tissue. These receptors originate from a female donor with breast cancer. Some clones in this sample may be carry-over from other donors' samples. The conserved cysteine and the conserved F or W are not part of the CDR3 here.

>TRBV3-1|TRBJ1-4
ASSQDRLVKSLF
>TRBV5-4|TRBJ2-5
ASSQSGSFQETQY
>TRBV5-1|TRBJ1-5
ASSLTGNSNQPQH
>TRBV3-1|TRBJ2-5
ASSQTSAGGVQY
>TRBV4-1|TRBJ2-3
ASRTGVTSGGTDTQY
>TRBV20-1|TRBJ1-6
SARVRLNSPLH
>TRBV2|TRBJ1-4
ASTGEVGGTV
>TRBV4-2|TRBJ1-5
ASSSSGTGGPPSNQPQH
>TRBV5-4|TRBJ2-1
ASSLESGGREQF
>TRBV5-1|TRBJ2-1
ASSPGTRSDEQF
>TRBV2|TRBJ2-2
ARPGTGGDTGELF
>TRBV2|TRBJ1-5
ASKSEGRDQPQH
>TRBV20-1|TRBJ2-7
SARGTSGRASSYEQY
>TRBV6-1|TRBJ1-6
ASSLTRNSPLH
>TRBV11-2|TRBJ2-5
ASSLWTGRGTQY
>TRBV20-1|TRBJ2-1
SASDGAEKGQF
>TRBV7-9|TRBJ2-1
ASSLVASGSDEQF
>TRBV20-1|TRBJ2-5
SARTNGVGVETQY
>TRBV11-2|TRBJ1-2
ASSRDTRDRLHGYT
>TRBV15|TRBJ2-5
ATSSRGLAGGFGTQY
>TRBV20-1|TRBJ2-2
SARYPPNTGELF
>TRBV20-1|TRBJ1-1
SADSSGGHTEAF
>TRBV28|TRBJ2-7
AALSGSSYEQY
>TRBV5-1|TRBJ1-2
ASSRTRDSNYGYT
>TRBV18|TRBJ2-3
ASSETGSADTQY
>TRBV9|TRBJ2-5
ASSVNGETQY
>TRBV9|TRBJ1-6
ASSSGRDHNSPLH
>TRBV14|TRBJ2-1
ASSQSWLAGGGPYNEQF
>TRBV6-5|TRBJ2-5
ASSFNQGETQY
>TRBV5-4|TRBJ2-1
ASSVNRDSGQF
>TRBV12-3/TRBV12-4|TRBJ1-6
ASSLGAGGNSPLH
>TRBV29-1|TRBJ2-3
SVRDYTQY
>TRBV11-1|TRBJ1-6
ASSPRTGNNSPLH
>TRBV14|TRBJ2-5
ASSRSQGGETQS
>TRBV20-1|TRBJ2-3
SAPLRNTDTQY
>TRBV14|TRBJ2-5
ASSQDIWGEETQY
>TRBV20-1|TRBJ2-1
SAALSTSGTKPQF
>TRBV7-2|TRBJ1-6
ASSFEGSSYNSPLH
>TRBV6-2/TRBV6-3|TRBJ2-1
ASFSGSPSGRNEQF
>TRBV28|TRBJ2-5
ASNGASGREPPETQY
>TRBV29-1|TRBJ1-2
SVRYGQGAGYT
>TRBV9|TRBJ1-5
ASSVGVGIQPQH
>TRBV7-9|TRBJ2-7
ASSPRDRDDEQY
>TRBV6-1|TRBJ1-5
ASTERAGEPQH